Sequencing of this T cell receptor beta chain was carried out in a study of Ad26.COV2.S vaccination and SARS-CoV-2 variants. The ends were cut back, 2 bases at V and 0 bases at J, with 11 bases in the middle. Germline V lookup: CDR1 MNHNS, CDR2 SASEGT. There are 16 residues in the CDR3. As for treatment: 15 to 20 received Ad26.COV2.S at low or high dose, single or two shots; several received placebo; per-sample allocation not given. Material that was analyzed had been drawn on day 63 after the first vaccine or placebo injection. The repertoire was sequenced with immunoSEQ multiplex PCR; TCRdb's copy has only in-frame clones and lacks some. The data show 350,000 to 450,000 clones, around 82% seen once.

This chain connects TRBV6-1 to TRBJ1-5; D is undetermined. The sequences come from peripheral blood, collected in a trial of Ad26.COV2.S vaccine versus placebo. This clonotype was obtained from a person aged 18-65 years who received the Ad26.COV2.S COVID-19 vaccine or a placebo. The CDR3 DNA sequence: TGTGCCAGCAGTGAATTGGTCAGGTATAGCAATCAGCCCCAGCATTTT. Translating gives CASSELVRYSNQPQHF.